The 29 T cell receptor beta chains below all came from one sample that was sequenced in a study of lymphopenia after photon versus proton radiotherapy. The repertoire was sequenced with immunoSEQ multiplex PCR; TCRdb's copy has only in-frame clones and lacks some. The table lists about 40,000 clones, 85% to 90% of them singletons. The material sequenced was peripheral blood, taken from a patient treated with proton-based radiotherapy. These receptors all come from a woman in her seventies with pancreatic cancer. Some clones in this sample may be carry-over from other donors' samples.

The rearrangement joins TRBV5-4 to TRBJ1-4; TRBD1 matches 8 bases. The germline gives CDR1 SGHNT, CDR2 YYREEE (reference sequence). J lost 3 bases, V lost 3 bases, and 1 base had no gene match. This CDR3 is 14 amino acids long. CDR3 nucleotides: TGTGCCAGCAGCTCAGGGGGCTCTAATGAAAAACTGTTTTTT. Residues: CASSSGGSNEKLFF.

This clone was recorded once. V gene TRBV27 combines with J gene TRBJ2-1; D call uncertain. The V gene lost 5 bases and the J gene lost 7 bases, with 12 bases spanning the gap. CDR3 size: 13 residues. CDR1 and CDR2 from the germline V gene are MNHEY and SMNVEV (reference sequence). CDR3 nucleotides: TGTGCCAGCAGTGCCCACAGAAATAATGAGCAGTTCTTC. Its protein product is CASSAHRNNEQFF.

The gene calls are TRBV6-1 and TRBJ1-4; 7 bases line up with TRBD1. The J segment lost 8 bases and the V segment lost 4 bases, leaving 7 bases of the junction unmatched. Germline V lookup: CDR1 MNHNS, CDR2 SASEGT. This CDR3 has 14 residues. The CDR3 sequence: CASSGQGHLEKLFF. In DNA, the CDR3 is TGTGCCAGCAGTGGACAGGGTCACCTCGAAAAACTGTTTTTT.

The chain recombines TRBV29-1 with TRBJ2-2; D is possibly TRBD2 (5 bases). Trimming pared 2 bases from V and 0 bases from J, leaving 7 bases between. The germline gives CDR1 SQVTM, CDR2 ANQGSEA. This CDR3 is 14 amino acids long. CDR3 sequence reads: CSVERGANTGELFF. The CDR3 DNA sequence: TGCAGCGTTGAACGGGGAGCGAACACCGGGGAGCTGTTTTTT.

The chain carries TRBV5-1 and TRBJ1-2, with 8 bases matching TRBD1. The CDR3 has 14 residues. V lost 8 bases, J lost 4 bases, and 10 bases stayed unmatched. In germline, CDR1 is SGHRS, CDR2 YFSETQ. Written as DNA, the CDR3 is TGCGCCAGTCAGACAGGGGCCGATCCCTATGGCTACACCTTC. Translation gives CASQTGADPYGYTF. Based on the CDR3 plus reference TRBV5-1 and TRBJ1-2, the full variable domain is KAGVTQTPRYLIKTRGQQVTLSCSPISGHRSVSWYQQTPGQGLQFLFEYFSETQRNKGNFPGRFSGRQFSNSRSEMNVSTLELGDSALYLCASQTGADPYGYTFGSGTRLTVV.

This clone was detected a few times. The V gene is TRBV28, the J gene TRBJ1-5; tentatively, D is TRBD1 (5 bases). Germline CDR1 is MDHEN and CDR2 is SYDVKM. V was pared by 2 bases and J by 0 bases, with 17 bases between. The CDR3 has 18 residues. The CDR3 bases are TGTGCCAGCAGTTTAGTGCCATTCACAGGAGCTAGCAATCAGCCCCAGCATTTT. It encodes CASSLVPFTGASNQPQHF.

The genes are TRBV6-5 and TRBJ2-1; 11 nucleotides line up with TRBD2. From germline, CDR1 is MNHEY and CDR2 SVGAGI. The CDR3 has 15 residues. V dropped 5 bases and J dropped 8; count of bases not matched to a gene: 8. The CDR3 protein is CASSPTSGISDEQFF. CDR3 nucleotide sequence: TGTGCCAGCAGTCCGACTAGCGGGATTTCGGATGAGCAGTTCTTC.

This rearrangement joins TRBV30 to TRBJ2-5, with TRBD2 matching 8 bases. The junction had 4 bases not matched to a gene; V was cut back by 3 bases and J by 4 bases. Germline V gives CDR1 GTSNPN, CDR2 SVGIG (reference sequence). This CDR3 is built from 13 residues. DNA of the CDR3: TGTGCCTGGAGGGAGCGGGGGTTAGAGACCCAGTACTTC. As protein: CAWRERGLETQYF.

The CDR3 is CASSLAGTDINTEAFF. The CDR3 coding sequence is TGTGCCAGCTCACTGGCCGGGACAGATATAAACACTGAAGCTTTCTTT. This rearrangement joins TRBV18 to TRBJ1-1; 7 nucleotides align to TRBD1. Losses at the gene ends were 4 bases for V and 2 bases for J; bases not matched to a gene: 10. This CDR3 comprises 16 residues. Per the germline V gene, CDR1 is KGHSH and CDR2 is LQKENI. Full variable domain (remainder filled in from reference TRBV18 and TRBJ1-1): NAGVMQNPRHLVRRRGQEARLRCSPMKGHSHVYWYRQLPEEGLKFMVYLQKENIIDESGMPKERFSAEFPKEGPSILRIQQVVRGDSAAYFCASSLAGTDINTEAFFGQGTRLTVV.

This clone was observed once. DNA of the CDR3: TGTGCCTGGAGCGAAGGGACAGCATTAGTTGGGGCCAACGTCCTGACTTTC. Protein sequence: CAWSEGTALVGANVLTF. The chain combines TRBV30 with TRBJ2-6, with TRBD1 matching 7 bases. V shed 3 bases, J shed 3 bases, and the junction held 11 bases outside the gene matches. Germline-derived CDR1 and CDR2 are GTSNPN and SVGIG (reference sequence). The CDR3 length is 17 residues.

The gene calls are TRBV25-1 and TRBJ2-7; 11 bases match TRBD2. Germline assignment: CDR1 MGHDK and CDR2 SYGVNS. With 4 bases clipped from V and 6 bases from J, the junction kept 8 bases outside the gene matches. CDR3 length: 15 residues. CDR3 in DNA: TGTGCCAGCAGTGCAAAACTCGGACTAGCGGGCGAGCAGTACTTC. It encodes CASSAKLGLAGEQYF.

This clone was recorded a few times. This sequence joins TRBV6-1 and TRBJ1-2; D call uncertain. This CDR3 contains 14 residues. CDR1 is MNHNS, CDR2 SASEGT, per germline. Trimming removed 1 base at V and 0 bases at J, with 6 bases between. The CDR3: CASSEVGANYGYTF. DNA of the CDR3: TGTGCCAGCAGTGAAGTGGGTGCTAACTATGGCTACACCTTC.

This chain joins TRBV7-9 and TRBJ1-2; no definite D call. V dropped 3 bases and J dropped 1 base, with 6 bases sitting between them. The germline V gene has CDR1 SEHNR and CDR2 FQNEAQ (reference sequence). This CDR3 contains 13 residues. This CDR3 is CASSFDGNYGYTF. The CDR3 DNA reads as TGTGCCAGCAGCTTCGACGGTAACTATGGCTACACCTTC.

J is TRBJ1-5 and V is TRBV4-1; unclear D gene. This CDR3 spans 19 amino acids. With 3 bases removed from V and 0 bases from J, the gap between germline ends came to 21 bases. Per the germline V gene, CDR1 is MGHRA and CDR2 is YSYEKL. CDR3 loop: CASSHPKEGRAYSNQPQHF. CDR3 sequence (DNA): TGCGCCAGCAGCCACCCTAAGGAAGGGCGAGCTTATAGCAATCAGCCCCAGCATTTT.

The chain uses TRBV7-9 and TRBJ2-1; D unresolved. CDR3 length: 14 amino acids. In germline, CDR1 is SEHNR, CDR2 FQNEAQ (reference sequence). Trimming shortened V by 5 bases and J by 4 bases, and 12 bases separated the two germline ends. CDR3 residues: CASSPGTSYNEQFF. As DNA, the CDR3 is TGTGCCAGCAGCCCCGGTACCTCTTACAATGAGCAGTTCTTC.

The chain couples TRBV29-1 to TRBJ2-1; possible D gene TRBD2, 5 bases. CDR1 and CDR2 from the germline V gene are SQVTM and ANQGSEA. This CDR3 has 16 residues. Trimming shortened V by 7 bases and J by 3 bases, and 22 bases separated the two germline ends. The CDR3 coding sequence is TGCAGCGCACCCCTAGGGAGCAGGTCCGACTACAATGAGCAGTTCTTC. This gives the protein CSAPLGSRSDYNEQFF.

The chain combines TRBV28 with TRBJ1-1; tentatively, D is TRBD1 (5 bases). This CDR3 is 11 amino acids long. The germline V gene encodes CDR1 MDHEN and CDR2 SYDVKM. Trimming cost V 10 bases and J 1 base, with 7 bases left between them. This CDR3 is CAIRGNTEAFF. CDR3 DNA sequence: TGTGCCATAAGGGGGAACACTGAAGCTTTCTTT.

The V and J genes are TRBV28 and TRBJ1-1; TRBD1 might be the D (6 bases). The CDR3 runs 15 residues. CDR1 is MDHEN, CDR2 SYDVKM, per germline. V lost 6 bases and J 1 base, leaving 15 bases between the germline ends. The CDR3 DNA reads TGTGCCAGCAGGTGGGACATCTTCTGGAACACTGAAGCTTTCTTT. It is translated as CASRWDIFWNTEAFF.

The rearrangement joins TRBV7-9 to TRBJ1-4; D is ambiguous. Trimming cost V 5 bases and J 0 bases, with 7 bases left between them. The CDR3 length is 14 residues. Germline assignment: CDR1 SEHNR and CDR2 FQNEAQ (reference sequence). The CDR3 region is CASSNRATNEKLFF. The CDR3 nucleotides read TGTGCCAGCAGCAATAGGGCAACTAATGAAAAACTGTTTTTT. The entire variable domain, with the rest obtained from reference TRBV7-9 and TRBJ1-4, is as follows: DTGVSQNPRHKITKRGQNVTFRCDPISEHNRLYWYRQTLGQGPEFLTYFQNEAQLEKSRLLSDRFSAERPKGSFSTLEIQRTEQGDSAMYLCASSNRATNEKLFFGSGTQLSVL.

The CDR3 region is CASSPGQIGNTIYF. In nucleotides, the CDR3 is TGTGCCAGCAGCCCGGGACAGATTGGAAACACCATATATTTT. This chain links TRBV7-2 with TRBJ1-3; 7 nucleotides agree with TRBD1. The germline gives CDR1 SGHTA, CDR2 FQGNSA. This CDR3 has 14 residues. V trimming: 5 bases; J trimming: 3 bases; junction bases outside the gene matches: 4.

The chain combines TRBV27 with TRBJ1-5, with TRBD1 matching over 8 bases. CDR1 MNHEY and CDR2 SMNVEV come from the germline V gene (reference sequence). The CDR3 contains 14 residues. V lost 6 bases, J lost 4 bases, and 5 bases stayed unmatched. CDR3 sequence reads: CASRTGGGNQPQHF. As DNA, the CDR3 is TGTGCCAGCAGAACAGGGGGGGGAAATCAGCCCCAGCATTTT.

V is TRBV4-3 and J is TRBJ2-5; 12 bases are shared with TRBD2. Germline trimming cut 0 bases from V and 10 bases from J; bases unmatched to any gene: 6. From germline, CDR1 is LGHNA and CDR2 YSLEER. There are 15 residues in the CDR3. DNA for the CDR3: TGCGCCAGCAGCCAAGACGTATCTAGCGGGAGGGACCAGTACTTC. It specifies CASSQDVSSGRDQYF.

This clone was observed once. The V gene is TRBV5-4, the J gene TRBJ2-5; 8 bases agree with TRBD1. J gave up 2 bases and V 0 bases, and 0 bases lay outside the gene matches. The V gene's germline CDR1 is SGHNT and CDR2 YYREEE (reference sequence). CDR3 length: 14 amino acids. The CDR3 coding sequence is TGTGCCAGCAGCTTGGACAGGGGGCAAGAGACCCAGTACTTC. It codes for CASSLDRGQETQYF.

The J gene is TRBJ1-5, the V gene TRBV5-6; D call uncertain. Germline V gene lookup returns CDR1 SGHDT and CDR2 YYEEEE. The CDR3 loop spans 14 amino acids. The V and J ends lost 2 bases and 1 base respectively, with 7 bases between them. The DNA for the CDR3 is TGTGCCAGCAGCTTAAAAGGGAGCAATCAGCCCCAGCATTTT. As protein: CASSLKGSNQPQHF.

V usage is TRBV28 and J usage is TRBJ1-5; 7 bases match TRBD1. The J segment lost 4 bases and the V segment lost 2 bases, leaving 5 bases of the junction unmatched. The CDR3 totals 15 residues. Per the germline V gene, CDR1 is MDHEN and CDR2 is SYDVKM. The CDR3 sequence is CASSLKGGYNQPQHF. The CDR3 DNA is TGTGCCAGCAGTTTAAAAGGGGGCTATAATCAGCCCCAGCATTTT.

The chain has TRBV7-3 and TRBJ2-1; D call uncertain. V lost 1 base, J lost 5 bases, and 6 bases lay in between. CDR1 SGHTA and CDR2 FQGTGA come from the germline V gene. CDR3 length: 13 amino acids. Written as DNA, the CDR3 is TGTGCCAGCAGCTTAAATACCGACAATGAGCAGTTCTTC. Translation: CASSLNTDNEQFF.

This chain joins TRBV9 and TRBJ2-1, with a weak D call TRBD2 (5 bases). Trimming cost V 1 base and J 2 bases, with 13 bases left between them. The length of the CDR3 is 16 residues. The germline gives CDR1 SGDLS, CDR2 YYNGEE. Written as DNA, the CDR3 is TGTGCCAGCAGCGTAATTCCGGCTAGCCCCTACAATGAGCAGTTCTTC. Its protein is CASSVIPASPYNEQFF.

J is TRBJ2-5 and V is TRBV25-1; perhaps TRBD1 as D (5 bases). Germline lookup yields CDR1 MGHDK and CDR2 SYGVNS. The CDR3 loop spans 16 amino acids. The ends were cut back, 7 bases at V and 1 base at J, with 19 bases in the middle. CDR3 nucleotides: TGTGCCAGCACCAGTACAGGTTCCTTTACCCAAGAGACCCAGTACTTC. Translated, it gives CASTSTGSFTQETQYF.

This chain connects TRBV7-2 to TRBJ1-1; tentatively, D is TRBD1 (5 bases). The CDR3 is 12 amino acids. From germline, CDR1 is SGHTA and CDR2 FQGNSA. V lost 5 bases and J lost 8, with 12 bases in between. The CDR3: CASSPLWGEAFF. CDR3 in DNA: TGTGCCAGCAGCCCCCTTTGGGGCGAAGCTTTCTTT.